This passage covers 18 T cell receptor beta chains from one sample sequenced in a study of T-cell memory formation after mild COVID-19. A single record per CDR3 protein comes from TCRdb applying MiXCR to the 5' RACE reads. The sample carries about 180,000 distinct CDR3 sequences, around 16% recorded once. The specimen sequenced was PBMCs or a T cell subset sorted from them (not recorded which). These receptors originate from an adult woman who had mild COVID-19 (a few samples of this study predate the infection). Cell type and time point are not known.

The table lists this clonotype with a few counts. CDR3 in amino acids: CASSLAAGNSETQYF. CDR3 nucleotides: TGCGCCAGCAGCTTGGCCGCGGGGAACAGTGAGACCCAGTACTTC. The chain is built from TRBV5-1 and TRBJ2-5; D perhaps matches TRBD2 (6 bases). V was pared by 0 bases and J by 5 bases, with 14 bases between. This CDR3 is 15 amino acids long. Germline lookup yields CDR1 SGHRS and CDR2 YFSETQ.

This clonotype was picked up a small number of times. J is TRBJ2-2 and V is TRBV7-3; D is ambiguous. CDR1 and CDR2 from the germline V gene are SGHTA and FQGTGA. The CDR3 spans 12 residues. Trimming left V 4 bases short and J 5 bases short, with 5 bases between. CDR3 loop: CASSSTTGELFF. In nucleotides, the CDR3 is TGTGCCAGCAGCTCTACAACCGGGGAGCTGTTTTTT. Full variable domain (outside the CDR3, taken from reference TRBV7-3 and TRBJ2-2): GAGVSQTPSNKVTEKGKYVELRCDPISGHTALYWYRQSLGQGPEFLIYFQGTGAADDSGLPNDRFFAVRPEGSVSTLKIQRTERGDSAVYLCASSSTTGELFFGEGSRLTVL.

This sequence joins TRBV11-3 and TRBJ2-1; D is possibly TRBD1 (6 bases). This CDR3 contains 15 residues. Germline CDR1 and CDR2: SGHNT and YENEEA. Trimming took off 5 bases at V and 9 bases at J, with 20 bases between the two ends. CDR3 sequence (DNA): TGTGCCAGCAGCCCCGGGACATTCCTAATAGGTGAGCAGTTCTTC. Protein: CASSPGTFLIGEQFF.

The CDR3 DNA is TGTGCCAGCTCTGGACTAGCGGGTCGGGAGACCCAGTACTTC. Encoded protein: CASSGLAGRETQYF. The rearrangement links TRBV27 to TRBJ2-5; 11 bases are shared with TRBD2. CDR1 is MNHEY, CDR2 SMNVEV, per germline (reference sequence). The CDR3 totals 14 residues. V lost 8 bases to trimming and J lost 5 bases; unmatched junction nucleotides: 7.

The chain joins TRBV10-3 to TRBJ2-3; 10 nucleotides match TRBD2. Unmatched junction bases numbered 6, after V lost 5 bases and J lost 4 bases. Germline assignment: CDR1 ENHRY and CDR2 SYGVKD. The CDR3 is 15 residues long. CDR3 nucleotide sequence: TGTGCCATCAGTTCAGCGGGGGGGCCCTCAGATACGCAGTATTTT. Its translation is CAISSAGGPSDTQYF.

The CDR3 sequence: CSVTLPGRVQETQYF. CDR3 DNA: TGCAGCGTCACCCTACCCGGGCGAGTCCAAGAGACCCAGTACTTC. The V and J genes are TRBV29-1 and TRBJ2-5, with D unclear. Germline CDR1 and CDR2: SQVTM and ANQGSEA. Trimming removed 6 bases from V and 1 base from J, with 18 bases in between. The CDR3 is 15 amino acids.

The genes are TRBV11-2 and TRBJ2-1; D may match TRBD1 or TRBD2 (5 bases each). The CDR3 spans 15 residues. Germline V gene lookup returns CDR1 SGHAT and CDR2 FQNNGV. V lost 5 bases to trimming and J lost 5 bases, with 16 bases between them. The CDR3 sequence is CASSAAGTKHNEQFF. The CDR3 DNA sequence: TGTGCCAGCAGCGCGGCCGGGACCAAACACAATGAGCAGTTCTTC.

DNA for the CDR3: TGCGCCAGCAGTCCTCGGGCTAGCGGGAGTTTCGACGAGCAGTACTTC. Translation: CASSPRASGSFDEQYF. The chain joins TRBV4-3 to TRBJ2-7; TRBD2 matches at 10 bases. V lost 6 bases to trimming and J lost 5 bases; unmatched junction nucleotides: 13. Germline V CDR1 and CDR2: LGHNA, YSLEER. The CDR3 consists of 16 residues.

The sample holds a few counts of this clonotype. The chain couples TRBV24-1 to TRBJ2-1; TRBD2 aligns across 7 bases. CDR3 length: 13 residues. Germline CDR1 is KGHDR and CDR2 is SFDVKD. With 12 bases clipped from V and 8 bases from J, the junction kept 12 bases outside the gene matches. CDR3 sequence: CASRERERDEQFF. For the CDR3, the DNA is TGTGCCTCACGGGAGCGGGAACGGGATGAGCAGTTCTTC.

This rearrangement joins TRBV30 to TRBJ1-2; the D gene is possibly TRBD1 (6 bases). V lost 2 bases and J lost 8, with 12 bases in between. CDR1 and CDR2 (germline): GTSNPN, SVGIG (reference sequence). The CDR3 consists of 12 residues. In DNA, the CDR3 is TGTGCCTGGAGTAGGACAGAGAACGGCTACACCTTC. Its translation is CAWSRTENGYTF. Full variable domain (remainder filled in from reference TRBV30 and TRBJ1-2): SQTIHQWPATLVQPVGSPLSLECTVEGTSNPNLYWYRQAAGRGLQLLFYSVGIGQISSEVPQNLSASRPQDRQFILSSKKLLLSDSGFYLCAWSRTENGYTFGSGTRLTVV.

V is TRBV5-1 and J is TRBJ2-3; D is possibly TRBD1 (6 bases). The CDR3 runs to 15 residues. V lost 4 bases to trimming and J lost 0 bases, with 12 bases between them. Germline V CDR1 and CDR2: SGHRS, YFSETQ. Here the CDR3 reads CASSVQGMSTDTQYF. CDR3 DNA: TGCGCCAGCAGCGTCCAGGGGATGAGCACAGATACGCAGTATTTT.

The CDR3 coding sequence is TGTGCCAGCAGCTTAGGCCCGGGGACAGGGGGGAACATTCAGTACTTC. It is translated as CASSLGPGTGGNIQYF. This rearrangement joins TRBV7-8 to TRBJ2-4; 11 bases map to TRBD1. CDR3 length: 16 residues. Germline V gene sequence: CDR1 SGHVS, CDR2 FQNEAQ. Unmatched junction bases numbered 6, after V lost 1 base and J lost 7 bases.

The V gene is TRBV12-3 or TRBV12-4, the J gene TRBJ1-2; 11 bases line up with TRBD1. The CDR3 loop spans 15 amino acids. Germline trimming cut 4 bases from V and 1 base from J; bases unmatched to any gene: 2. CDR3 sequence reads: CASSSGTGGNYGYTF. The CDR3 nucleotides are TGTGCCAGCAGTTCCGGGACAGGGGGTAACTATGGCTACACCTTC.

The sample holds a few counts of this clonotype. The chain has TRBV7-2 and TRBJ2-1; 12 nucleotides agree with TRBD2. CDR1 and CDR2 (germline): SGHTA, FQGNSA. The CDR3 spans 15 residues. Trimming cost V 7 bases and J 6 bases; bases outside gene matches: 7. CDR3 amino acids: CASTRSSGRVNEQFF. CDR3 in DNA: TGTGCCAGCACTCGATCTAGCGGGAGGGTCAATGAGCAGTTCTTC.

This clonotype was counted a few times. The CDR3 reads CASSPSGTSGRETQYF. The CDR3 DNA is TGTGCCAGTAGTCCCTCGGGGACTAGCGGGAGGGAGACCCAGTACTTC. The J gene is TRBJ2-5, the V gene TRBV19, with TRBD2 matching over 15 bases. The germline gives CDR1 LNHDA, CDR2 SQIVND (reference sequence). This CDR3 has 16 residues. V shed 5 bases and J 5 bases; nucleotides not matched to a gene: 6. The full variable domain, rest sourced from reference TRBV19 and TRBJ2-5, is DGGITQSPKYLFRKEGQNVTLSCEQNLNHDAMYWYRQDPGQGLRLIYYSQIVNDFQKGDIAEGYSVSREKKESFPLTVTSAQKNPTAFYLCASSPSGTSGRETQYFGPGTRLLVL.

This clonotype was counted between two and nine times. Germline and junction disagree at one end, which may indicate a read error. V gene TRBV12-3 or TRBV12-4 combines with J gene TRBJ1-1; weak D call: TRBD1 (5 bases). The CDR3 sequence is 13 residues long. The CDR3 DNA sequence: TGTGCCAGCAGGTTAGGGGAGAGGACTGAAGCTTTCTTT. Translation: CASRLGERTEAFF.

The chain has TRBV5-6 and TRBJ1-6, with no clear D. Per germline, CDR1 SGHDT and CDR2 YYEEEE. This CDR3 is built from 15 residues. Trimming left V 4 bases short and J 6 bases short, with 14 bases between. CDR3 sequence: CASSPTVRSNSPLHF. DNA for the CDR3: TGTGCCAGCAGCCCAACGGTACGGAGTAATTCACCCCTCCACTTT.

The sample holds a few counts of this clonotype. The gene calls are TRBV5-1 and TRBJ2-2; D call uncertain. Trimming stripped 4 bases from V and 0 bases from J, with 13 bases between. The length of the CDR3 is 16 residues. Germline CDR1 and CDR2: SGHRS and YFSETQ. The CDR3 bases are TGCGCCAGCAGCCTTGGGCGACCCGCGAACACCGGGGAGCTGTTTTTT. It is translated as CASSLGRPANTGELFF.